This T cell receptor (beta chain) was retrieved from a study of post-analysis software for immune sequencing data. Study-level information: Relapsing-remitting, secondary progressive and progressive-relapsing courses of multiple sclerosis were included.

V gave up 6 bases and J gave up 6 bases; unmatched junction bases: 6. There are 14 residues in the CDR3. Germline CDR1 and CDR2: SGHDT and YYEEEE. Of note for this clonotype: Its antigen is not known.

Study outcomes and limitations: People with multiple sclerosis had a significantly lower normalized Chao1 diversity than controls did. Batch-mates among the samples co-clustered strongly by F measure. Comparison of patients with controls showed a handful of TRBV segments more frequent in patients, TRBV5-6, TRBV5-1 and TRBV20-1 among them.

cDNA libraries of TCR beta carried unique molecular identifiers. Some 500,000 cDNA molecules were obtained from approximately 0.91 to 9.4 million T cells. TCRdb re-derived calls from the PCR reads in MiXCR, one entry per CDR3 protein. The repertoire holds about 500,000 distinct CDR3 sequences, with around 40% as singletons. The genes are TRBV5-6 and TRBJ2-7; the match to TRBD2 covers 13 bases. Source material: blood. This TCR derives from a girl aged 10 to 17 with multiple sclerosis. The chain's CDR3 is CASNHGLAGVEQYF. In nucleotides, the CDR3 is TGTGCCAGCAACCATGGACTAGCGGGAGTCGAGCAGTACTTC.